One T cell receptor beta chain is described in this entry. The protocol was immunoSEQ multiplex PCR, while the TCRdb copy is restricted to in-frame clones and leaves out a portion. The data show about half a million clones, approximately 79% seen once. Trimming cost V 2 bases and J 10 bases, with 9 bases left between them. Germline V gene sequence: CDR1 LGHNT, CDR2 FRNRAP. This CDR3 region has 11 residues. This sample is drawn from a study of shared clonotypes between healthy human individuals. Sequences were obtained from PBMCs. The TCR comes from a woman between 40 and 55 years old in good health. Some clones in this sample may be carry-over from other donors' samples. The chain carries TRBV12-5 and TRBJ2-7; D gene ambiguous. The CDR3 protein is CASGLYKNQYF. DNA of the CDR3: TGTGCTAGTGGTTTGTACAAGAATCAGTACTTC.